The clone carrying this TCR beta chain was counted a few times. What it binds is unknown. Trimming left V 4 bases short and J 7 bases short, with 7 bases between. Germline V lookup: CDR1 SNHLY, CDR2 FYNNEI. This CDR3 has 12 residues. Sequencing of DNA taken from cultured CD4+ T cells relied on the Oncomine TCR Beta short-read assay. TCRdb analysed the PCR reads with MiXCR anew, one entry per CDR3 protein. This table has some 25,000 distinct CDR3 sequences, roughly 40% appearing once. The sample comes from a study of vaccination and CD4 T cells after COVID-19. Study details: Blood was drawn a median roughly 79 days post second dose, range 14 to 241.

Treatment described: approximately nine-day PBMC culture with coronavirus spike peptide pools or control peptides (ViraFEST assay). Sequenced input: CD4+ T cells from blood, cultured in vitro. The V gene is TRBV2, the J gene TRBJ2-2; D might be TRBD2 (5 bases). The origin of this receptor is a human donor who had recovered from COVID-19. The CDR3 protein is CASSVGVGELFF. Written as DNA, the CDR3 is TGTGCCAGCAGTGTCGGGGTCGGGGAGCTGTTTTTT.